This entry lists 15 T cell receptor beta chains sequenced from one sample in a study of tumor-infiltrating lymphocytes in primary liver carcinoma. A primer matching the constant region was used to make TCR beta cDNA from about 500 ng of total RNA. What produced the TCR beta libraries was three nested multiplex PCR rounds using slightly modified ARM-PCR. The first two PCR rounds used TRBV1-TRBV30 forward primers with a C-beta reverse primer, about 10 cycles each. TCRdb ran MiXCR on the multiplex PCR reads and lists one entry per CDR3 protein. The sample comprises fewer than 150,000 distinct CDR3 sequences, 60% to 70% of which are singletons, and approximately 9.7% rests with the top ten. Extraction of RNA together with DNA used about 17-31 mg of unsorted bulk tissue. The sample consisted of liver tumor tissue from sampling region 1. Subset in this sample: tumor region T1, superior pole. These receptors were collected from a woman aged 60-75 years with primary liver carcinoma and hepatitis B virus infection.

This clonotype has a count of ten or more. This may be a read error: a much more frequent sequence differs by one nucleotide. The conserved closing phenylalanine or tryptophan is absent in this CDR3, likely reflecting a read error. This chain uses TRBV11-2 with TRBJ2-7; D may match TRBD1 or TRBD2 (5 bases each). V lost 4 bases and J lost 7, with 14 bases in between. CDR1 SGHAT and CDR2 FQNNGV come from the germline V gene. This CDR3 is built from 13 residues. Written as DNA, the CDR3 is TGTGCCAGCAGCTCGAGGGGTGACCGGGAGCAGTACCTC. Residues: CASSSRGDREQYL.

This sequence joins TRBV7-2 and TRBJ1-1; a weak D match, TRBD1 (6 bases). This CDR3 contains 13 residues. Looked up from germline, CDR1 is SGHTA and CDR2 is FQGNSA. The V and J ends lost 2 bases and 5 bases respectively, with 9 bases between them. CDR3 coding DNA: TGTGCCAGCAGCTTACAGGGGAGAACTGAAGCTTTCTTT. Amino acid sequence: CASSLQGRTEAFF.

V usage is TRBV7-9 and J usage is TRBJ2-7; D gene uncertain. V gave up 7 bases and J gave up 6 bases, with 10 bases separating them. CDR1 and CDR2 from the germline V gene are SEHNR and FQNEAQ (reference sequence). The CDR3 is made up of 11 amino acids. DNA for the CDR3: TGTGCCAGCACCACCCTCTCCGAGCAGTACTTC. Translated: CASTTLSEQYF.

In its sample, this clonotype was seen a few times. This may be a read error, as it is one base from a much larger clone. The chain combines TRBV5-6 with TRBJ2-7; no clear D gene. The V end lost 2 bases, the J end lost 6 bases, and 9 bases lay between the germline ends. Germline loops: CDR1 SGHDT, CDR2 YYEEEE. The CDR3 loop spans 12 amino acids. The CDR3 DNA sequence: TGTGCCAGCAGCTTCACAATCGTCGAGCAGTACTTC. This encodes CASSFTIVEQYF.

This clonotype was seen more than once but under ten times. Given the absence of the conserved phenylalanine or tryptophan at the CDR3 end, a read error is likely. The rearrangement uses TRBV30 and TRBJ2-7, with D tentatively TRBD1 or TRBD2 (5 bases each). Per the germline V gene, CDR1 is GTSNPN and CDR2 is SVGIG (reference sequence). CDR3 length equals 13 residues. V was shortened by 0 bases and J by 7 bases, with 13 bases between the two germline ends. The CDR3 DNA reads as TGTGCCTGGAGTGTAGGCCTAGCAGGGGAGCAGTACCTC. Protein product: CAWSVGLAGEQYL.

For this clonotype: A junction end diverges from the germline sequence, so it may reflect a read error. CDR3 amino acids: CANSLGDSYNEQFF. CDR3 bases: TGTGCCAACAGCTTGGGGGACTCCTACAATGAGCAGTTCTTC. V and J are TRBV7-9 and TRBJ2-1; D may correspond to TRBD1 or TRBD2 (5 bases each). Germline V gene data show CDR1 as SEHNR and CDR2 as FQNEAQ (reference sequence). This CDR3 comprises 14 residues.

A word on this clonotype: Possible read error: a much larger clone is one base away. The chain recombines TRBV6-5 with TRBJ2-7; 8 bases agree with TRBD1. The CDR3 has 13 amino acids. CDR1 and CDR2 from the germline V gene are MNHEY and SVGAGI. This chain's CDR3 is CARRRQGSYEQYF. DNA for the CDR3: TGTGCCCGCAGGAGACAGGGGTCCTACGAGCAGTACTTC.

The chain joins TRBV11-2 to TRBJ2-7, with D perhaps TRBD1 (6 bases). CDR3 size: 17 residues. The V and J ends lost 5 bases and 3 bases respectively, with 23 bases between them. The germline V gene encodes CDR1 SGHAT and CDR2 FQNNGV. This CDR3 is CASSNETSTGFSYEQYF. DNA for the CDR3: TGTGCCAGCAGCAATGAGACATCGACAGGTTTCAGCTACGAGCAGTACTTC.

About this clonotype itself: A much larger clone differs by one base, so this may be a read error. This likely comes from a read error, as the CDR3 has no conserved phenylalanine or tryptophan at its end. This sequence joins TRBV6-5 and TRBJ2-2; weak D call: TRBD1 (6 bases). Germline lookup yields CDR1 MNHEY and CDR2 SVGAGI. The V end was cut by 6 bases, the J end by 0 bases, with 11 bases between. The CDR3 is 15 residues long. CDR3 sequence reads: CASSSDRTNTGELFS. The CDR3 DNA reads TGTGCCAGCAGCTCTGACAGGACGAACACCGGGGAGCTGTTTTCT.

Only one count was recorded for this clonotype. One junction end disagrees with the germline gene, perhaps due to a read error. The chain's CDR3 is CASTLRVARDNELFF. The CDR3 DNA reads as TGTGCCAGCACCCTCCGGGTAGCGAGGGACAATGAGCTGTTCTTC. This chain joins TRBV11-2 and TRBJ2-1, with a possible D match to TRBD1 (6 bases). In germline, CDR1 is SGHAT, CDR2 FQNNGV. CDR3 length: 15 amino acids. The full variable domain, its missing parts supplied by reference TRBV11-2 and TRBJ2-1, is EAGVAQSPRYKIIEKRQSVAFWCNPISGHATLYWYQQILGQGPKLLIQFQNNGVVDDSQLPKDRFSAERLKGVDSTLKIQPAKLEDSAVYLCASTLRVARDNELFFGPGTRLTVL.

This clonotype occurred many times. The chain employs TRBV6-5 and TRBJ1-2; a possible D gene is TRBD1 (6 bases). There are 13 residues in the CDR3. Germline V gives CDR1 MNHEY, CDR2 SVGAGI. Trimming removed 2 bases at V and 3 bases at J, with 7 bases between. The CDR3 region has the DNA TGTGCCAGCAGTTACAACAGGGACTATGGCTACACCTTC. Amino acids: CASSYNRDYGYTF.

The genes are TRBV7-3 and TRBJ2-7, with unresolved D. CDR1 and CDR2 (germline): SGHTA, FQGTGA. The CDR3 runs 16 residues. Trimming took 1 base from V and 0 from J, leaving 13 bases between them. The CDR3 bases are TGTGCCAGCAGCTTAAGCCCTGACATGAACTCCTACGAGCAGTACTTC. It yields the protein CASSLSPDMNSYEQYF.

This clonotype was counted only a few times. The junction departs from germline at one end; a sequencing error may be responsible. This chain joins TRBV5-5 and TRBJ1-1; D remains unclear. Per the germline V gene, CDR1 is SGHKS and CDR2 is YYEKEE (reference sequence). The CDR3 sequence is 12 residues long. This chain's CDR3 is CASSLGGNEAFF. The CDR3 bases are TGTGCCAGCAGTTTGGGAGGGAATGAAGCTTTCTTT.

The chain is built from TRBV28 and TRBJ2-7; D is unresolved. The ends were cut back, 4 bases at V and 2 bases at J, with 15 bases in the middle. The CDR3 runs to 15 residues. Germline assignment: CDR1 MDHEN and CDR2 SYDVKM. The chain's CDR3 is CASSSPPPNTYEQYF. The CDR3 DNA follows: TGTGCCAGCAGTTCCCCTCCGCCTAACACCTACGAGCAGTACTTC.

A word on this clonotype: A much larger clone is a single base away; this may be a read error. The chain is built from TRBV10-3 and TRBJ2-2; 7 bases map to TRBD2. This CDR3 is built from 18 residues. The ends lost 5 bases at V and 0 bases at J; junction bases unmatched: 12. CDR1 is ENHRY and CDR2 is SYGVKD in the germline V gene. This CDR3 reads CAISKFGLEKTNTGELFF. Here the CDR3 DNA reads TGTGCCATCAGTAAGTTCGGACTAGAGAAGACGAACACCGGGGAGCTGTTTTTT.